Listed below are T cell receptor beta chains from one sample, sequenced in a study of OX40 agonist ivuxolimab in advanced cancers. The data were produced by immunoSEQ multiplex PCR, yet TCRdb's version contains in-frame clones alone and is incomplete. The data contain approximately 77,000 clones, approximately 86% of them seen just once; the ten biggest clones take up roughly 1.9%. Sequenced material: CD4+ or CD8+ T cells sorted from blood, taken in a trial of the OX40 agonist ivuxolimab. The receptors were gathered from an adult with an advanced solid tumor such as melanoma, head and neck, liver or kidney cancer. CDR3s include the opening cysteine and the closing phenylalanine or tryptophan. A D gene is named only where the DNA matches it firmly. Not every row has a clone size; where given, it reads once, few, many or a size class.

clone_size | j_call | d_call | v_call | cdr3_aa | cdr3_nt
- | TRBJ1-5 | - | TRBV2 | CASSTQRSNQPQHF | TGTGCCAGCAGTACTCAGAGGAGCAATCAGCCCCAGCATTTT
- | TRBJ2-1 | TRBD2 | TRBV9 | CASSAGLAYGQFF | TGTGCCAGCAGCGCAGGACTAGCCTACGGGCAGTTCTTC
- | TRBJ1-1 | - | TRBV28 | CASTPPLTEGNTEAFF | TGTGCCAGCACCCCACCGCTTACTGAGGGGAACACTGAAGCTTTCTTT
few | TRBJ1-1 | - | TRBV6-6 | CASSYRGLGTEAFF | TGTGCCAGCAGTTACCGGGGGCTGGGCACTGAAGCTTTCTTT
- | TRBJ1-5 | - | TRBV5-6 | CASSFQGVQAQPQHF | TGTGCCAGCAGCTTTCAAGGGGTCCAGGCTCAGCCCCAGCATTTT
- | TRBJ1-1 | TRBD1 | TRBV19 | CASSGQGSTEAFF | TGTGCCAGTAGCGGACAGGGGAGCACTGAAGCTTTCTTT
few | TRBJ2-7 | - | TRBV11-3 | CASSFLNGEQYF | TGTGCCAGCAGCTTTTTGAACGGTGAGCAGTACTTC
- | TRBJ1-2 | - | TRBV25-1 | CASSGPGLTGYTF | TGTGCCAGCAGTGGTCCAGGGCTGACTGGCTACACCTTC
- | TRBJ2-3 | - | TRBV14 | CASSQVFGANDRRTDTQYF | TGTGCCAGCAGCCAAGTATTCGGGGCAAACGACAGGAGAACAGATACGCAGTATTTT
- | TRBJ2-1 | - | TRBV7-6 | CASSLLGSGSSYNEQFF | TGTGCCAGCAGCTTACTCGGGAGTGGGAGCTCCTACAATGAGCAGTTCTTC
- | TRBJ1-1 | - | TRBV10-3 | CATRQDQADTEAFF | TGTGCCACCCGCCAGGACCAGGCGGACACTGAAGCTTTCTTT
- | TRBJ1-1 | TRBD1 | TRBV6-5 | CASSRDRENTEAFF | TGTGCCAGCAGCCGAGACAGGGAGAACACTGAAGCTTTCTTT
- | TRBJ1-1 | TRBD1 | TRBV29-1 | CSGGDRDTEAFF | TGCAGCGGAGGAGACAGGGACACTGAAGCTTTCTTT
- | TRBJ2-7 | TRBD2 | TRBV19 | CASGSGRGLAGVLPLEQYF | TGTGCCAGCGGGTCCGGAAGAGGACTAGCGGGAGTCCTCCCGCTCGAGCAGTACTTC
- | TRBJ1-5 | - | TRBV30 | CAWRAGGNQPQHF | TGTGCCTGGAGAGCAGGGGGCAATCAGCCCCAGCATTTT
few | TRBJ2-3 | TRBD1 | TRBV5-5 | CASSLVVTGVTDTQYF | TGTGCCAGCAGCTTGGTCGTGACAGGGGTCACAGATACGCAGTATTTT
- | TRBJ2-1 | TRBD2 | TRBV11-2 | CASSPGGAGTYNEQFF | TGTGCCAGCAGCCCCGGCGGAGCGGGGACCTACAATGAGCAGTTCTTC
few | TRBJ1-2 | - | TRBV7-2 | CASSPEYTNYGYTF | TGTGCCAGCAGCCCCGAGTATACTAACTATGGCTACACCTTC
once | TRBJ2-7 | - | TRBV4-2 | CASSRAGTEEGRYF | TGTGCCAGCAGCCGGGCCGGGACGGAGGAGGGCCGGTACTTC
- | TRBJ2-7 | TRBD2 | TRBV4-2 | CASSPLSGGTNYEQYF | TGTGCCAGCAGCCCACTCTCGGGGGGGACTAACTACGAGCAGTACTTC
- | TRBJ2-3 | - | TRBV5-4 | CASSHPRRVDTQYF | TGTGCCAGCAGCCACCCCCGTCGGGTAGATACGCAGTATTTT
- | TRBJ2-4 | - | TRBV29-1 | CSVEGARMGIQYF | TGCAGCGTTGAGGGGGCCCGGATGGGCATTCAGTACTTC
- | TRBJ2-5 | TRBD2 | TRBV11-3 | CASSPGGGGETQYF | TGTGCCAGCAGCCCCGGGGGGGGAGGAGAGACCCAGTACTTC
- | TRBJ2-5 | TRBD2 | TRBV18 | CASSPSGGGETQYF | TGTGCCAGCTCCCCTAGCGGGGGAGGAGAGACCCAGTACTTC
few | TRBJ2-2 | - | TRBV7-6 | CASSLVSASNTGELFF | TGTGCCAGCAGCTTAGTAAGTGCTTCGAACACCGGGGAGCTGTTTTTT
few | TRBJ1-1 | - | TRBV4-2 | CASGRTVNTEAFF | TGTGCCAGCGGGCGGACAGTAAACACTGAAGCTTTCTTT
once | TRBJ2-5 | TRBD1 | TRBV18 | CASSPLDRETQYF | TGTGCCAGCTCACCGTTGGACAGGGAGACCCAGTACTTC
- | TRBJ2-7 | - | TRBV7-3 | CASSQNAGGEQYF | TGTGCCAGCAGCCAAAACGCGGGTGGCGAGCAGTACTTC
- | TRBJ2-7 | TRBD1 | TRBV9 | CASSVGTGIYEQYF | TGTGCCAGCAGCGTGGGGACAGGGATTTACGAGCAGTACTTC
- | TRBJ2-5 | - | TRBV12-5 | CASGLVRGSLGETQYF | TGTGCTAGTGGTTTGGTACGAGGCAGCCTAGGAGAGACCCAGTACTTC
- | TRBJ1-2 | TRBD1 | TRBV28 | CASRLQGDYGYTF | TGTGCCAGCCGACTACAGGGGGACTATGGCTACACCTTC
- | TRBJ2-2 | - | TRBV7-2 | CASSLGFSVGTGELFF | TGTGCCAGCAGCTTAGGGTTTAGCGTCGGCACCGGGGAGCTGTTTTTT
- | TRBJ1-1 | - | TRBV6-5 | CASSFGVDLIAEAFF | TGTGCCAGCAGTTTCGGGGTCGACCTAATCGCTGAAGCTTTCTTT
- | TRBJ2-5 | TRBD1 | TRBV5-1 | CASSLGQGQETQYF | TGCGCCAGCAGCTTGGGACAGGGTCAAGAGACCCAGTACTTC
- | TRBJ2-5 | TRBD2 | TRBV27 | CASSFGRGGETQYF | TGTGCCAGCAGTTTTGGGCGGGGGGGAGAGACCCAGTACTTC
- | TRBJ2-7 | TRBD2 | TRBV27 | CASSWTSGGHYEQYF | TGTGCCAGCAGTTGGACTAGCGGGGGACACTACGAGCAGTACTTC
- | TRBJ2-3 | TRBD1 | TRBV28 | CASSRQGSTDTQYF | TGTGCCAGCAGTCGACAGGGAAGCACAGATACGCAGTATTTT
- | TRBJ2-3 | - | TRBV7-3 | CASKRGDSRTDTQYF | TGTGCCAGCAAGAGAGGCGACTCTCGCACAGATACGCAGTATTTT
- | TRBJ1-1 | - | TRBV5-1 | CASSPRSRDAEAFF | TGCGCCAGCAGCCCCAGGTCGAGGGATGCGGAAGCTTTCTTT
- | TRBJ1-3 | - | TRBV28 | CASSLARGWGNTIYF | TGTGCCAGCAGTTTGGCTAGGGGATGGGGAAACACCATATATTTT
- | TRBJ1-2 | - | TRBV18 | CASSPRSTSGYTF | TGTGCCAGCTCACCAAGGAGCACTTCGGGCTACACCTTC
few | TRBJ1-6 | - | TRBV14 | CASSQVTGYYNSPLHF | TGTGCCAGCAGCCAAGTTACCGGTTACTATAATTCACCCCTCCACTTT
- | TRBJ1-4 | TRBD1 | TRBV28 | CASRFTGVDEKLFF | TGTGCCAGCAGATTCACAGGGGTGGATGAAAAACTGTTTTTT
once | TRBJ1-3 | TRBD1 | TRBV19 | CASSPDRDYSGNTIYF | TGTGCCAGTAGTCCGGACAGGGACTACTCTGGAAACACCATATATTTT
- | TRBJ2-4 | - | TRBV7-6 | CASSLGEGNIQYF | TGTGCCAGCAGCTTAGGAGAGGGGAACATTCAGTACTTC